This is a list of T cell receptor beta chains from one sample in a study of blood T cell repertoires in COVID-19. Assay used: immunoSEQ multiplex PCR; TCRdb lists only in-frame clones, some missing. The sample has about 220,000 clones; 75% to 90% are singletons. Specimen: PBMCs or T cells enriched from blood (not recorded which). The receptors derive from a young woman in a cohort exposed to, infected with or recovered from COVID-19 (not recorded which). Both conserved end residues are part of each CDR3. The D gene is left open where the match is weak. Size values are once, few and many counts, or a class for expanded clones, and some rows have none.

v_call	j_call	d_call	clone_size	cdr3_aa	cdr3_nt
TRBV7-9	TRBJ2-1	.	.	CASSLGESEQFF	TGTGCCAGCAGCTTAGGAGAGTCTGAGCAGTTCTTC
TRBV5-1	TRBJ1-5	TRBD1	.	CASSLFTGGNQPQHF	TGCGCCAGCAGCTTGTTTACAGGGGGAAATCAGCCCCAGCATTTT
TRBV13	TRBJ2-7	TRBD2	.	CASSARLAGSYEQYF	TGTGCCAGCAGCGCTCGACTAGCGGGGTCCTACGAGCAGTACTTC
TRBV7-8	TRBJ2-3	TRBD2	.	CASSLGLAGGPDTQYF	TGTGCCAGCAGCTTAGGACTAGCGGGGGGGCCGGATACGCAGTATTTT
TRBV29-1	TRBJ2-3	TRBD2	few	CSVEPHGGSGGENTDTQYF	TGCAGCGTTGAACCCCACGGAGGGAGCGGGGGGGAAAACACAGATACGCAGTATTTT
TRBV3-1/TRBV3-2	TRBJ1-4	.	.	CASSQRVANEKLFF	TGTGCCAGCAGCCAACGAGTAGCTAATGAAAAACTGTTTTTT
TRBV7-9	TRBJ2-2	.	.	CASSLEEGGQNTGELFF	TGTGCCAGCAGCTTAGAGGAGGGCGGACAGAACACCGGGGAGCTGTTTTTT
TRBV5-1	TRBJ1-4	.	.	CASSYNRYQLRGEKLFF	TGCGCCAGCAGTTACAATCGATATCAGTTAAGGGGTGAAAAACTGTTTTTT
TRBV7-3	TRBJ2-2	.	.	CASSFRDPGDTGELFF	TGTGCCAGCAGCTTCAGGGACCCGGGGGACACCGGGGAGCTGTTTTTT
TRBV5-1	TRBJ2-7	TRBD2	.	CASSLVAGGGQYF	TGCGCCAGCAGCTTGGTAGCGGGAGGGGGGCAGTACTTC
TRBV14	TRBJ2-1	TRBD2	.	CASSHLFGTSGSSEQFF	TGTGCCAGCAGCCACCTTTTCGGGACTAGCGGGAGTTCTGAGCAGTTCTTC
TRBV30	TRBJ2-5	.	once	CAWSIPGFQETQYF	TGTGCCTGGAGTATCCCGGGTTTCCAAGAGACCCAGTACTTC
TRBV2	TRBJ1-4	.	.	CASTTYTHFEKLFF	TGTGCCAGCACCACGTATACACATTTTGAAAAACTGTTTTTT
TRBV5-8	TRBJ2-3	.	.	CASTNGLLEYKTQYF	TGTGCCAGCACCAACGGACTCCTAGAATACAAAACGCAGTATTTT
TRBV5-1	TRBJ2-2	TRBD1	.	CASSRTGTVNTGELFF	TGCGCCAGCAGCCGAACCGGGACAGTGAACACCGGGGAGCTGTTTTTT
TRBV4-1	TRBJ1-2	.	.	CASSQEAGRAGYTF	TGCGCCAGCAGCCAAGAGGCGGGAAGGGCTGGCTACACCTTC
TRBV5-1	TRBJ1-1	TRBD1	.	CASSLGVDRGTTEAFF	TGCGCCAGCAGCTTGGGGGTGGACAGGGGGACCACTGAAGCTTTCTTT
TRBV7-2	TRBJ2-1	.	.	CASSQVDGEQFF	TGTGCCAGCAGCCAGGTTGACGGTGAGCAGTTCTTC
TRBV7-9	TRBJ2-1	.	.	CASSQTIAVSSYNEQFF	TGTGCCAGCAGCCAAACTATAGCGGTCAGCTCCTACAATGAGCAGTTCTTC
TRBV19	TRBJ2-5	TRBD1	.	CASSIPGTGRETQYF	TGTGCCAGTAGTATCCCAGGGACAGGGCGAGAGACCCAGTACTTC
TRBV9	TRBJ2-6	.	.	CASSVDGSGANVLTF	TGTGCCAGCAGCGTAGACGGCTCTGGGGCCAACGTCCTGACTTTC
TRBV7-2	TRBJ2-7	.	.	CASSLEGGIGGTYEQYF	TGTGCCAGCAGCTTAGAAGGCGGGATAGGAGGGACCTACGAGCAGTACTTC
TRBV14	TRBJ1-6	.	.	CASSHSGPLHF	TGTGCCAGCAGCCATTCCGGGCCCCTCCACTTT
TRBV7-8	TRBJ2-7	TRBD2	.	CATAKGLAGRYEQYF	TGTGCCACCGCCAAAGGACTAGCGGGACGTTACGAGCAGTACTTC
TRBV29-1	TRBJ2-6	.	.	CSVNSGANVLTF	TGCAGCGTCAACTCTGGGGCCAACGTCCTGACTTTC
TRBV3-1/TRBV3-2	TRBJ1-4	.	once	CASSQGGGRGSEKLFF	TGTGCCAGCAGCCAGGGAGGAGGGCGAGGAAGCGAAAAACTGTTTTTT
TRBV15	TRBJ1-5	.	.	CATSPEGDLEQPQHF	TGTGCCACCAGCCCGGAGGGAGATTTGGAACAGCCCCAGCATTTT
TRBV27	TRBJ2-7	.	.	CASSLGGTAAYEQYF	TGTGCCAGCAGTTTAGGCGGGACAGCCGCCTACGAGCAGTACTTC
TRBV28	TRBJ1-2	.	.	CASNQGNYGYTF	TGTGCCAGCAATCAGGGGAACTATGGCTACACCTTC
TRBV25-1	TRBJ2-2	.	once	CASSGSTRRETGELFF	TGTGCCAGCAGTGGGTCCACCCGGCGGGAAACCGGGGAGCTGTTTTTT
TRBV30	TRBJ1-2	.	.	CAWSPSSYGYTF	TGTGCCTGGAGTCCGTCTTCGTATGGCTACACCTTC